This T cell receptor (beta chain) derives from a study of T-cell memory formation after mild COVID-19 (dated by TCRdb to the early 2020s). Some background on the complete study: TCR sequence clusters from the two donors were found to be largely donor specific. T-cell clones expanding and contracting after mild COVID-19 in a couple of donors were tracked by longitudinal TCRalpha and TCRbeta repertoire sequencing. Two young, previously healthy adult volunteers, one female and one male, were included in the cohort.

This clonotype came up a few times. Its antigen is not yet known. Base qualities are not provided; no much larger clone lies one nucleotide away. Sequenced on an Illumina NovaSeq 6000. TCRalpha and TCRbeta cDNA libraries were built by 5'RACE with constant-segment primers, adding sample barcodes and unique molecular identifiers. Trizol reagent was used to extract RNA from every sample. Amplification of the libraries took two PCR steps, and the second step added a second sample barcode plus Illumina TruSeq adapters. Sequencing of libraries was performed on an Illumina NovaSeq with 2 x 150 bp paired-end reads. In the authors' own workflow: Reads were demultiplexed and collapsed into UMI-guided consensus sequences with migec v1.2.7. With mixcr v2.1.11, UMI consensuses were aligned to TRA and TRB V and J templates and assembled into clonotypes. Clonotypes were classified as expanded or contracted when called significant by both edgeR and NoisET, with noise models trained on biological replicates. For edgeR calls, a false discovery rate-adjusted p below 0.01 and a log2 fold-change threshold of 1 were applied. As an exploratory analysis of dynamics, max-normalized trajectories of the 1000 most abundant clonotypes were examined with PCA combined with hierarchical clustering. Separately sequenced CD4+ and CD8+ repertoires were used to assign a CD4 or CD8 phenotype to each responding clone. TCRdb reran the public reads through fastp at Q25 and MiXCR, keeping productive beta chains. Merged by CDR3 protein, the rows form single entries marked with the most common genes and DNA. The V and J calls were determined by TCRdb, not by the authors. The sample includes about 320,000 distinct CDR3 sequences, with roughly an eighth observed a single time. The leading ten clones occupy around 20% of the sample.

The CDR1 and CDR2 encoded by the germline V gene (reference sequence) are LGHDT and YNNKEL. Trimming removed 3 bases from V and 2 bases from J; the gene matches leave 8 bases unexplained. From the cysteine up to the phenylalanine, the CDR3 has a length of 16 residues. Only the CDR3 portion is preserved as DNA: 48 bases, with reading frame beginning at the first base. Ficoll-Paque density gradient centrifugation was the method used to isolate PBMCs. Findings and caveats that apply to the study as a whole: SARS-CoV-2 specificity of the second-wave clones peaking on day 37 was not confirmed. The study included only a couple of mild cases, and larger cohorts that include severe cases with pre-infection samples were judged to be necessary. Balanced CD4/CD8 phenotypes were observed for clones contracting from day 15 to 85, whereas a bias towards CD4+ was observed for a second wave of clones expanding from day 15 to 37. Some responding clones were detected in pre-infection memory, which suggested that pre-existing cross-reactive memory T cells had joined the SARS-CoV-2 response. Contracting CD4+ clones appeared mostly in the CM and EM memory subsets, whereas CD8+ clones were enriched in EMRA.

The sequenced sample consisted of PBMCs or a T cell subset sorted from them (not recorded which). The sequence was collected from a man younger than 35 who had mild COVID-19 (a few samples of this study predate the infection). The sample titles of this study are shuffled in the database, so cell type and time point are left out; the donor was told from shared clones. The chain is encoded by TRBV3-1 joined to TRBJ2-5; 8 bases in between match TRBD2. The DNA is TGTGCCAGCAGCCATGGTAGCGGGGCCCTGCAAGAGACCCAGTACTTC. It specifies CASSHGSGALQETQYF.